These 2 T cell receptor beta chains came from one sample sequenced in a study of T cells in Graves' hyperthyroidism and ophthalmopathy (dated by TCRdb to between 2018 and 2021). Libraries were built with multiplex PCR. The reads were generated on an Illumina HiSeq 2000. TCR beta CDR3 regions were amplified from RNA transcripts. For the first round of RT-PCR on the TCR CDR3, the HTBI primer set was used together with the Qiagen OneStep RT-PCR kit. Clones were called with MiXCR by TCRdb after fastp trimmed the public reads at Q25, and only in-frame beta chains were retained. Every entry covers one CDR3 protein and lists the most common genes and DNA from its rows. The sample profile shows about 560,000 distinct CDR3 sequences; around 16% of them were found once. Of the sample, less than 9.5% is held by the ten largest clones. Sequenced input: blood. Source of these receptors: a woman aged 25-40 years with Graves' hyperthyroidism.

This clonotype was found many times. CDR3 in amino acids: CASRTGKNTGELFF. The CDR3 DNA reads TGTGCCAGCAGGACAGGGAAGAACACCGGGGAGCTGTTTTTT. The chain combines TRBV6-1 with TRBJ2-2, with 7 nucleotides matching TRBD1. V lost 6 bases and J lost 1; bases outside the gene matches: 2. Germline V CDR1 and CDR2: MNHNS, SASEGT. The CDR3 has 14 amino acids.

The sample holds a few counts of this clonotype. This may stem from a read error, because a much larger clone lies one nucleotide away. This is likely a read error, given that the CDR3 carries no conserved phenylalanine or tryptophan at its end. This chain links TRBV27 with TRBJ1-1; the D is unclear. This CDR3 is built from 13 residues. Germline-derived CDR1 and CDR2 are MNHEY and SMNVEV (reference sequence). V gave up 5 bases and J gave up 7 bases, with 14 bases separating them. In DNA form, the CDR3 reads TGTGCCAGCAGTCAATCCACCGATTATGAAGCTTTCCTT. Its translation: CASSQSTDYEAFL.